The T cell receptor (beta chain) under discussion was sequenced for a study of control samples from healthy donors and cancer patients. Note on this clone: Additional DNA sequences in this sample encode the identical CDR3.

The CDR3 loop spans 13 amino acids. Looked up from germline, CDR1 is SGDLS and CDR2 is YYNGEE. V lost 3 bases and J 5 bases, leaving 8 bases between the germline ends. The data were produced by immunoSEQ multiplex PCR, yet TCRdb's version contains in-frame clones alone and is incomplete. Of around 110,000 clones listed, 70% to 90% are singletons. This TCR came from a woman in her 70s in good health. The sequenced material came from blood. The rearrangement joins TRBV9 to TRBJ2-2, with D possibly matching TRBD1 (6 bases). As DNA, the CDR3 is TGTGCCAGCAGCGGGACAGTTACCGGGGAGCTGTTTTTT. The encoded protein is CASSGTVTGELFF.